This T cell receptor (beta chain) was recorded in a study of blood T cell repertoires in COVID-19. Background on the study: Italy, Spain and the United States were the sources of the convalescent and acute COVID-19 samples. PBMCs, B-cell-depleted T cells, or T cells provided the cDNA or gDNA that made up the material.

The length of the CDR3 is 12 residues. J was trimmed by 7 bases and V by 2 bases; bases with no gene match: 2. Germline V gene lookup returns CDR1 LNHDA and CDR2 SQIVND (reference sequence). Original processing notes: Scientists estimated how many nucleated cells there were by amplifying reference gene primers. The repertoire was sequenced with immunoSEQ multiplex PCR; TCRdb's copy has only in-frame clones and lacks some. D and trimming come from the DNA, and the V and J calls and clone size come from that table. The repertoire holds over 80,000 clones, with 80% as singletons. The chain employs TRBV19 and TRBJ2-7, with 7 nucleotides matching TRBD2. This receptor was taken from a woman between 70 and 85 years old with acute or convalescent COVID-19. Sequenced input: peripheral blood. The CDR3 coding sequence is TGTGCCAGTAGTATACAGGGAGGGGAGCAGTACTTC. It translates to CASSIQGGEQYF.